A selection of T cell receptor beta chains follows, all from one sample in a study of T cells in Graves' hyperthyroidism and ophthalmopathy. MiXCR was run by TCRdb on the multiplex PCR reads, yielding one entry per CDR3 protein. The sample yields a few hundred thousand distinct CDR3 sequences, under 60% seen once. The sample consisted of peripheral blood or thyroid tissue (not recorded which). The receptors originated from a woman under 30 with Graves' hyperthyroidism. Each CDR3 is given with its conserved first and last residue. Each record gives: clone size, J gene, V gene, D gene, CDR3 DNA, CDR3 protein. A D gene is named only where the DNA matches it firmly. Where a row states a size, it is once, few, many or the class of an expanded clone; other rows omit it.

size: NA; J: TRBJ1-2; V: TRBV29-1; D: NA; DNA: TGCAGCGTTCAGGAGGGCAGGGGAGATGGCTACACCTTC; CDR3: CSVQEGRGDGYTF
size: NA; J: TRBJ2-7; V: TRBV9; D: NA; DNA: TGTGCCAACAGCGTAGCGGCCTCCTACGAGCAGTACTTC; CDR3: CANSVAASYEQYF
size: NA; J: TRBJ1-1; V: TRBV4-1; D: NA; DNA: TGCGCCAGCAGCCAAGTGGAAAAGAACACTGAAGCTTTCTTT; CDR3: CASSQVEKNTEAFF
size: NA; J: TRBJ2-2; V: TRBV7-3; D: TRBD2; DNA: TGTGCCAGCAGCTTAGAACCGGGACTAGTCTCTGTCGGGGAGCTGTTTTTT; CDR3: CASSLEPGLVSVGELFF
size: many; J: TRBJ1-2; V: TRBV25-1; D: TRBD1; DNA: TGTGCCAGCAGTGACGACAGGGGGCCCCTCTATGGCTACACCTTC; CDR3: CASSDDRGPLYGYTF
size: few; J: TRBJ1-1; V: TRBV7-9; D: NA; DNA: TGTGCCAGCAGCTCGCGATATTTACCGAACACTGAAGCTTTCTTT; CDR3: CASSSRYLPNTEAFF
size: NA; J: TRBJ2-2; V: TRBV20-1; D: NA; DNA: TGCAGTGCTATCGCGGGCGGGTCCAACACCGGGGAGCTGTTTTTT; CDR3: CSAIAGGSNTGELFF
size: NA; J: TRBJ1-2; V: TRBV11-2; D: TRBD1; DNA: TGTGCCAGCAGCAAACTACAGGGGGCAGATAACTATGGCTACACCTTC; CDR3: CASSKLQGADNYGYTF
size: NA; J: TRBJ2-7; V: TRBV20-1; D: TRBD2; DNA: TGCAGTGCTCCCGGACTAGGTGTTTACGAGCAGTACTTC; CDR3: CSAPGLGVYEQYF
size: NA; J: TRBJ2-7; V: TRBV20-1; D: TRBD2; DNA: TGCAGTGCCCCGAGTGGGAGACTAGCGGGAGGGCCGGGGTACGAGCAGTACTTC; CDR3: CSAPSGRLAGGPGYEQYF
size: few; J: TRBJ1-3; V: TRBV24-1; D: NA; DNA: TGTGCCACCAGTGATTTTCTCCCGCCGGGTCGCATCTCTGGAAACACCATATATTTT; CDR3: CATSDFLPPGRISGNTIYF
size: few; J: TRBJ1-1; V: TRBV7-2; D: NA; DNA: TGTGCCAGTAGTATAGGAGGGGCCACTGAAGCTTTCTTT; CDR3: CASSIGGATEAFF
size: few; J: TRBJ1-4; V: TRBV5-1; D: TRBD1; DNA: TGCGCCAGCAGCTTGGTAGGGACAGTCAATGAAAAACTGTTTTTT; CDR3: CASSLVGTVNEKLFF
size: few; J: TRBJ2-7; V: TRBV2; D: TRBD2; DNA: TGTGCCAGCAGTGAAGTCCTAGCGGGATTCTACGAGCAGTACTTC; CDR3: CASSEVLAGFYEQYF
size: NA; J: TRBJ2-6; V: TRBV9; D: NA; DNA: TGTGCCAGCAGCCCAAGGGGAGCCTCTGGGGCCAACGTCCTGACTTTC; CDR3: CASSPRGASGANVLTF
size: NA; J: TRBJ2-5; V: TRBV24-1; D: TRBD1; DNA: TGTGCCACCAGTGAGGCCGGGACATCCAGGGGGGAGACCCAGTACTTC; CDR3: CATSEAGTSRGETQYF
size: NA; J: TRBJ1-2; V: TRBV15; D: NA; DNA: TGTGCCACCAGCAGAGCCCAGGGTTCAGATGGCTACACCTTC; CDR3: CATSRAQGSDGYTF
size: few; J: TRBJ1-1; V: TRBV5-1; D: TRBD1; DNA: TGCGCCAGCAGCCCCGAGACAGGGGGCCGAACTGAAGCTTTCTTT; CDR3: CASSPETGGRTEAFF
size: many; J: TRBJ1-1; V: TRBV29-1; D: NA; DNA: TGCAGCGTTGAAGGGGGCAGAAGAGGGTATACTGAAGCTTTCTTT; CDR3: CSVEGGRRGYTEAFF
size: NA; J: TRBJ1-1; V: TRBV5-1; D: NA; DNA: TGCGCCAGCAGCTTCCTAGGGCCGAACAGTGAAGCTTTCTTT; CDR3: CASSFLGPNSEAFF
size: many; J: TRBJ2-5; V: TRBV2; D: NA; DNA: TGTGCCAGCACCACCACGGAGACCCAGTACTTC; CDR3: CASTTTETQYF
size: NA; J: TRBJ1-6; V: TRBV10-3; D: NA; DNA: TGTGCCATCAGTGATGACACAGGGAACTCACCCCTCCACTTT; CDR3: CAISDDTGNSPLHF
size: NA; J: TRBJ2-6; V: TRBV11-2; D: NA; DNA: TGCGCCAGCAGCCAACCAGCTGGGGCCAACGTCCTGACTTTC; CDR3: CASSQPAGANVLTF
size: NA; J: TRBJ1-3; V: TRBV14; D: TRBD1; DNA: TGTGCCAGCAGCCACCTGAACCCTGACAGGGCCGGAAACACCATATATTTT; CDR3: CASSHLNPDRAGNTIYF
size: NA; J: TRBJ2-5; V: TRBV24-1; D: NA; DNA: TGTGCCAGCAGTGATCTCGGGGCAGGCGAGGCCCAGTACTTC; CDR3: CASSDLGAGEAQYF
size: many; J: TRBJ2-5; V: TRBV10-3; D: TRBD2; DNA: TGTGCCATCAGCGACAATCGGTTGCGGGAGTTAGAGACCCAGTACTTC; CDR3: CAISDNRLRELETQYF
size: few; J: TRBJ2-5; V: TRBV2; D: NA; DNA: TGTGCCAGCTCTCAGGACGGTCAAGAGACCCAGTACTTC; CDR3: CASSQDGQETQYF
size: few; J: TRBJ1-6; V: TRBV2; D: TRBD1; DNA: TGTGCCACCAGTGATAGGGACAGGGGTTATTCACCCCTCCACTTT; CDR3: CATSDRDRGYSPLHF
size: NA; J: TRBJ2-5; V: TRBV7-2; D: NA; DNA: TGCGCCAGCAGTCCCCTAGCGAGAGAGACCCAGTACTTC; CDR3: CASSPLARETQYF
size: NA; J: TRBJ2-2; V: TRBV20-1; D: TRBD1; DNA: TGCAGTGCTACCGGGACAGGGAGGGACACCGGGGAGCTGTTTTTT; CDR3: CSATGTGRDTGELFF
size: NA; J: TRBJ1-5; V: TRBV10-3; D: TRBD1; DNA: TGTGCCAGCAGTTCCCGGGGACAGACTAATCAGCCCCAGCATTTT; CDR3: CASSSRGQTNQPQHF
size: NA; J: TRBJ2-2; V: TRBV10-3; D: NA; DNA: TGTGCCATCAGGGCGGAGCTGTTTTTT; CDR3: CAIRAELFF
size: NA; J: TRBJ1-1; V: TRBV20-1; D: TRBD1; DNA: TGCAGTGCTAGAGATCACAGGGGGACTGAAGCTTTCTTT; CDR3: CSARDHRGTEAFF
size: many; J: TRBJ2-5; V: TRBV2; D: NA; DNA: TGTGCCAGCAGGCGGGTTCGCACGGAGACCCAGTACTTC; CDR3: CASRRVRTETQYF
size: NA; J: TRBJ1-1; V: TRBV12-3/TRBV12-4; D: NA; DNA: TGTGCCAGCAACCAAGGTCCTGAAGCTTTCTTT; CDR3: CASNQGPEAFF
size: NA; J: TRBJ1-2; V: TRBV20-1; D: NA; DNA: TGCAGTGCTAGAGTACGGGACCGCTTTTTTGTTCGATATGGCTACACCTTC; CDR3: CSARVRDRFFVRYGYTF
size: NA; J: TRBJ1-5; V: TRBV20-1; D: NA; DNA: TGCAGTGCTAGACAGGGTTTGGAGCCCCAGCATTTT; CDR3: CSARQGLEPQHF
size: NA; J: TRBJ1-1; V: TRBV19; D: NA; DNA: TGTGCCAGTAGTACAATTCATGGGGCGGAAGCTTTCTTT; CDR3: CASSTIHGAEAFF
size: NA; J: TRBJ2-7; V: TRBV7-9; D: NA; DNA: TGTGCCAGCAGCTTAGCTGGGGGGTGGTCCTACGAGCAGTACTTC; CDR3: CASSLAGGWSYEQYF
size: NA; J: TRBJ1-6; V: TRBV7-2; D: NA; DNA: TGCGCCAGCAGCCAAGTAGGAGGACTTTCACCCCTCCACTTT; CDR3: CASSQVGGLSPLHF
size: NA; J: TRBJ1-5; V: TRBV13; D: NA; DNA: TGTGCCAGCAGTGCCCTAGAGTCCAATCAGCCCCAGCATTTT; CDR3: CASSALESNQPQHF
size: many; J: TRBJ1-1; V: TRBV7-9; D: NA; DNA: TGTGCCAGCAGCTTAGACGGTAAAGCTTTCTTT; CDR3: CASSLDGKAFF
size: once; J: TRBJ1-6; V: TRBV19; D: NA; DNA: TGTGCCAGTAGTAATACCGACCAGGGCCACTTATCACCCCTCCACTTT; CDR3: CASSNTDQGHLSPLHF
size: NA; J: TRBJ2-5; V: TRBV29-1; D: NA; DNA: TGCAGCGTTGACAGGGGGGATGAGACCCAGTACTTC; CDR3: CSVDRGDETQYF
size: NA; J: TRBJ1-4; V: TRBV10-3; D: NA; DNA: TGTGCCATCAGCCGCGGACAGCTTAATGAAAAACTGTTTTTT; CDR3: CAISRGQLNEKLFF
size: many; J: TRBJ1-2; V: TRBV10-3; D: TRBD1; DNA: TGTGCCATCAGTGATTACCCACCGGACAGGGACTATGGCTACACCTTC; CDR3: CAISDYPPDRDYGYTF
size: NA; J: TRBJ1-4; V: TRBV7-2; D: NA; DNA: TGTGCCAGCAGCCCGGGACCGAGTAATGAAAAACTGTTTTTT; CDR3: CASSPGPSNEKLFF
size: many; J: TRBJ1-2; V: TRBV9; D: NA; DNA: TGTGCCAGCAGCGTAGATACAGGCCGCTATGGCTACACCTTC; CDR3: CASSVDTGRYGYTF
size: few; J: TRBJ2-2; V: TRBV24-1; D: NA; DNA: TGTGCCACCAGTGATTTAGCCGGGGAGCTGTTTTTT; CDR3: CATSDLAGELFF
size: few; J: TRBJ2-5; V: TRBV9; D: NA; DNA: TGTGCCAGCAGCGTAGGCGTGGCACCCACAGAGACCCAGTACTTC; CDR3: CASSVGVAPTETQYF
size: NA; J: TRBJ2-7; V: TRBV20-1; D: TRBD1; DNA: TGCAGTGCTAGCCGGACAGGGACTCACTACGAGCAGTACTTC; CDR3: CSASRTGTHYEQYF
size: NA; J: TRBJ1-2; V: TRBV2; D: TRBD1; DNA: TGTGCCATAGGGACAGGCTCCTATGGCTACACCTTC; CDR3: CAIGTGSYGYTF
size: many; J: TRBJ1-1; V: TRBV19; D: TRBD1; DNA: TGTGCCAGTAGTATTGGACAGGGAATTGAAGCTTTCTTT; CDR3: CASSIGQGIEAFF
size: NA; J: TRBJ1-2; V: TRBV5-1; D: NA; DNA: TGCGCCAGCAGTCTTGAGGTGACAGTCTCTAACTATGGCTACACCTTC; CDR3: CASSLEVTVSNYGYTF
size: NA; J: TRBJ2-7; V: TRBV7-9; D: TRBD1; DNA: TGTGCCAGCAGCACTTACAGGGGCGAGCAGTACTTC; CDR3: CASSTYRGEQYF
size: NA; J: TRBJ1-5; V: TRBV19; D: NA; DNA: TGTGCCTGGACAACGGACAGACATCAGCCCCAGCATTTT; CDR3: CAWTTDRHQPQHF
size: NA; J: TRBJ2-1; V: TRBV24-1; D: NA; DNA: TGTGCCACCAGTGATGAGGGGAATGAGCAGTTCTTC; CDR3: CATSDEGNEQFF
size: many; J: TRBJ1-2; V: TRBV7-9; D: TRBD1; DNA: TGTGCCAGCAGGCGACAGGGGCTCTACTATGGCTACACCTTC; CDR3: CASRRQGLYYGYTF